These 2 T cell receptor beta chains came from one sample sequenced in a study of cytomegalovirus exposure and HLA in healthy donors (TCRdb year 2017). The method was the immunoSEQ multiplex PCR assay. A mixture of 60 forward primers for TCR Vbeta segments and 13 reverse primers for TCR Jbeta segments was used in the multiplex PCR. TCRdb holds this immuneACCESS table with in-frame rearrangements only. Some clones are missing; in checked studies, unresolved V genes explain under half, and the rest has no known cause. The table for this sample lists roughly 180,000 clones; more than 80% of them were counted only once. The ten largest clones represent over 0.65% of the sample. Sequencing was done on a sample of PBMCs. The source of these receptors is a woman between 18 and 30 years old in good health and CMV-seronegative.

V and J are TRBV6-1 and TRBJ2-7; 9 bases line up with TRBD2. The germline CDR1 and CDR2 sequences are MNHNS and SASEGT. The CDR3 is made up of 16 amino acids. The V and J ends lost 2 bases and 4 bases, in that order; junction bases with no gene match: 9. For the CDR3, the DNA is TGTGCCAGCAGTGAATTTAGCGGGGGACAGCCTTACGAGCAGTACTTC. Protein product: CASSEFSGGQPYEQYF.

The CDR3 loop reads CASSSGTESYEQYF. The CDR3 nucleotides read TGTGCCAGCAGTTCTGGGACAGAGAGCTACGAGCAGTACTTC. The chain couples TRBV27 to TRBJ2-7; 7 nucleotides agree with TRBD1. V was pared by 4 bases and J by 3 bases, with 6 bases of the junction left unmatched. CDR3 length equals 14 residues. Germline CDR1 reads MNHEY; CDR2 reads SMNVEV (reference sequence).